This TCR beta chain was identified in a study of spatial heterogeneity in lung cancer. Study-level information: Each distinct TCR and UMI combination averaged more than ten appearances in raw reads.

Study-level results: Coverage was estimated at approximately 7.4% of tumor T cells for alpha chains and about 13% for beta chains. Ubiquitous and regional expanded TCR counts correlated with ubiquitous and regional nonsynonymous mutations, respectively. Within tumors, counts of expanded alpha and beta TCRs tracked tumor mutation counts.

Each CDR3 protein gets one entry after TCRdb re-called the 5' RACE reads with MiXCR. The table shows around 95,000 distinct CDR3 sequences, with approximately 4.4% occurring only once. Time point: sample taken at primary tumor resection. Whole RNA from tumor, nontumor lung or frozen PBMC was sequenced unsorted. Germline loops: CDR1 LGHDT, CDR2 YNNKEL (reference sequence). Between the trimmed V and J ends, which lost 8 bases and 10 bases, there was a span of 12 bases. This CDR3 is 12 amino acids long. This clonotype was recorded many times. Its antigen is unknown. The sequenced sample was lung tumor tissue, obtained at surgery. This sequence joins TRBV3-1 and TRBJ1-6; D gene ambiguous. The TCR comes from a male donor with early-stage non-small cell lung cancer. CDR3 sequence reads: CASATPGSPLHF. The DNA for the CDR3 is TGTGCCAGCGCTACACCCGGCTCACCCCTCCACTTT.